This T cell receptor beta chain stems from a study of blood T cell repertoires in COVID-19. Study details: Nucleic acid was either cDNA or gDNA, and it came from T cells, B-cell-depleted T cells, or PBMCs.

The CDR3 contains 17 residues. Losses at the gene ends were 8 bases for V and 7 bases for J; bases not matched to a gene: 20. CDR1 is MDHEN, CDR2 SYDVKM, per germline. Authors' analysis steps: Scientists estimated how many nucleated cells there were by amplifying reference gene primers. Profiling relied on immunoSEQ multiplex PCR, and the TCRdb table lists in-frame clones only, not all of them. The V and J calls and clone size were taken over from that table, and D and trimming were inferred from the DNA. This repertoire shows 85,000 to 95,000 clones, roughly 70% found once; its top ten account for roughly 14%.

Sequenced input: peripheral blood. The TCR originated in a woman older than 75 with acute or convalescent COVID-19. The chain has TRBV28 and TRBJ2-4, with TRBD2 matching over 7 bases. The CDR3 sequence: CASQDTAGRVYANIQYF. Here the CDR3 DNA reads TGTGCCAGCCAAGATACGGCAGGGAGGGTTTATGCGAACATTCAGTACTTC.